The 6 T cell receptor beta chains below all came from one sample that was sequenced in a study of human T cells and chemical hapten exposure. Described time point: pre-sensitization, week 0. Treatment of the sample: therapeutic diphenylcyclopropenone sensitization with weekly scalp DPC. MiXCR, run by TCRdb on the RACE reads, gives a single entry per CDR3 protein. Seen here are around 250,000 distinct CDR3 sequences, roughly 8.9% observed once, and the top ten hold roughly 2.5%. Sequencing used whole blood, obtained in connection with sensitization to the hapten diphenylcyclopropenone (DPC). These receptors were taken from a woman in her thirties or forties with alopecia areata. Some clones in this sample may be carry-over from other donors' samples.

This clonotype appeared a few times. The J gene is TRBJ1-4, the V gene TRBV12-3 or TRBV12-4; D is undetermined. The CDR3 totals 15 residues. With 6 bases removed from V and 1 base from J, the gap between germline ends came to 12 bases. CDR3 sequence: CASSAPSGTNEKLFF. In nucleotides, the CDR3 is TGTGCCAGCAGCGCACCCAGTGGAACTAATGAAAAACTGTTTTTT.

In its sample, this clonotype was seen many times. This chain uses TRBV28 with TRBJ2-7; 11 bases line up with TRBD2. Per the germline V gene, CDR1 is MDHEN and CDR2 is SYDVKM. The CDR3 loop spans 15 amino acids. J gave up 4 bases and V 2 bases, and 4 bases lay outside the gene matches. CDR3 protein: CASSLLAGGQYEQYF. CDR3 sequence (DNA): TGTGCCAGCAGTTTACTAGCGGGAGGACAATACGAGCAGTACTTC.

The chain links TRBV12-3 or TRBV12-4 to TRBJ2-3, with TRBD2 as a possible D gene (5 bases). Trimming stripped 2 bases from V and 2 bases from J, with 11 bases between. CDR3 length: 15 amino acids. This CDR3 is CASSLQRNPTDTQYF. The CDR3 nucleotides read TGTGCCAGCAGTTTACAGCGGAACCCCACAGATACGCAGTATTTT.

Only a few counts were recorded for this clonotype. The rearrangement links TRBV28 to TRBJ2-6; no clear D gene. This CDR3 spans 15 amino acids. Germline-derived CDR1 and CDR2 are MDHEN and SYDVKM. V lost 5 bases, J lost 0 bases, and 8 bases lay in between. CDR3 in DNA: TGTGCCAGCAGTACCCATATCTCTGGGGCCAACGTCCTGACTTTC. Protein product: CASSTHISGANVLTF.

The chain is built from TRBV6-5 and TRBJ1-1; a possible D gene is TRBD1 (6 bases). Germline CDR1 and CDR2: MNHEY and SVGAGI. The CDR3 contains 15 residues. Trimming took 0 bases from V and 0 from J, leaving 8 bases between them. The chain's CDR3 is CASSYSDSMNTEAFF. Written as DNA, the CDR3 is TGTGCCAGCAGTTACTCGGACAGCATGAACACTGAAGCTTTCTTT.

A few counts support this clonotype. The CDR3 DNA follows: TGCAGTGCTAGATTGACAGGGTCCTACGAGCAGTACTTC. It specifies CSARLTGSYEQYF. This chain joins TRBV20-1 and TRBJ2-7; 7 bases fit TRBD1. V lost 2 bases, J lost 1 base, and 2 bases stayed unmatched. Germline-derived CDR1 and CDR2 are DFQATT and SNEGSKA (reference sequence). The CDR3 spans 13 residues.